The T cell receptor beta chain described here comes from a study of blood T cell repertoires in COVID-19. Turning to the study itself: In each case, the material was cDNA or gDNA derived from T cells, B-cell-depleted T cells, or PBMCs.

The participants were between roughly 18 and 100 years old and came from some 25 US areas. Cohorts were based on clinical histories the participants reported. Germline CDR1 is SQVTM and CDR2 is ANQGSEA. V gave up 8 bases and J gave up 4 bases; unmatched junction bases: 13. The CDR3 is 14 residues long. Original processing methods: Amplification of reference gene primers was used by the study to estimate nucleated cell counts. Profiled with immunoSEQ multiplex PCR; TCRdb holds only in-frame clones, not every one. That table furnishes V, J and clone size, whereas the DNA furnished D and trimming. The sample includes a few hundred thousand clones, 75% to 90% seen only once; the top ten take about 1%. This clone has only one observation.

This TCR was recovered from a young man who had recovered from COVID-19. The rearrangement joins TRBV29-1 to TRBJ1-2; 7 nucleotides agree with TRBD1. Sequences were obtained from PBMCs or T cells enriched from blood (not recorded which). Written as DNA, the CDR3 is TGCAGCTCAACCGGGACAGTCGGAGGCTATGGCTACACCTTC. Encoded protein: CSSTGTVGGYGYTF. Together with reference TRBV29-1 and TRBJ1-2, the CDR3 gives the full variable domain: SAVISQKPSRDICQRGTSLTIQCQVDSQVTMMFWYRQQPGQSLTLIATANQGSEATYESGFVIDKFPISRPNLTFSTLTVSNMSPEDSSIYLCSSTGTVGGYGYTFGSGTRLTVV.